This T cell receptor (beta chain) was identified during a study of blood T cell repertoires in COVID-19. Study-level information: The study drew acute and convalescent COVID-19 samples from the United States, Italy and Spain.

Germline loops: CDR1 MNHEY, CDR2 SVGAGI. The CDR3 is 14 residues long. The V segment lost 7 bases and the J segment 2 bases; nucleotides outside the gene matches: 6. Resolution of symptoms, clearance, or two negative PCRs was present in recovered Cohort 3 donors. Using immunoSEQ multiplex PCR, the repertoire was profiled, and TCRdb retains in-frame clones only, with some absent. The sample contains roughly 250,000 clones, roughly nine tenths of which appear only once. This chain uses TRBV6-5 with TRBJ2-7, with 9 bases aligning to TRBD2. The clonotype originates from a woman younger than 30 who had recovered from COVID-19. Sequencing input: PBMCs or T cells enriched from blood (not recorded which). CDR3 in DNA: TGTGCCAGCACCCTAGCGGGGACCACCTACGAGCAGTACTTC. Its translation is CASTLAGTTYEQYF.